This TCR beta chain is drawn from a study of blood T cells in healthy people across ages. The CDR3 runs to 14 residues. The ends lost 5 bases at V and 4 bases at J; junction bases unmatched: 5. Primers used in a second PCR of roughly 6 to 11 cycles were a sample-barcoded 5' primer and a J-beta primer mix. Every cDNA was tagged by a template-switch adaptor with 12 random nucleotides. TCRdb re-analysed the 5' RACE reads in MiXCR, keeping a single row per CDR3 protein. The sample has some 900,000 distinct CDR3 sequences, roughly 26% seen once. Material for sequencing was blood. This clonotype was obtained from a woman at least 80 years old in good health. This chain links TRBV12-3 or TRBV12-4 with TRBJ2-3; 8 bases line up with TRBD2. DNA of the CDR3: TGTGCCAGCAGTGGAGGGACTAGTGCAGATACGCAGTATTTT. Translated: CASSGGTSADTQYF.